This is a list of T cell receptor beta chains from one sample in a study of T cells in Graves' hyperthyroidism and ophthalmopathy. TCRdb ran MiXCR on the multiplex PCR reads and lists one entry per CDR3 protein. The data hold more than 350,000 distinct CDR3 sequences, with around 14% observed a single time. Sequencing was performed on blood. The source is a woman in her thirties with Graves' hyperthyroidism. The CDR3 runs from the conserved cysteine through the conserved F or W. The D gene is left open where the match is weak. Only some rows state a clone size, as once, few, many or a class for expanded clones.

size: NA; V: TRBV29-1; D: TRBD2; J: TRBJ2-7; CDR3: CSVDGTGTSGRYF; DNA: TGCAGCGTTGATGGGACCGGGACTAGCGGGAGGTACTTC
size: NA; V: TRBV6-1; D: TRBD2; J: TRBJ2-7; CDR3: CASRPLAGVTEQYF; DNA: TGTGCCAGCAGACCACTAGCGGGAGTGACCGAGCAGTACTTC
size: many; V: TRBV20-1; D: NA; J: TRBJ2-7; CDR3: CSAEHRLGSYEQYF; DNA: TGCAGTGCTGAGCACAGGCTGGGCTCCTACGAGCAGTACTTC
size: NA; V: TRBV20-1; D: NA; J: TRBJ2-3; CDR3: CSARLTNYTDTQYF; DNA: TGCAGTGCTAGGTTGACAAATTACACAGATACGCAGTATTTT
size: many; V: TRBV2; D: NA; J: TRBJ2-7; CDR3: CASSGVLGDEQYF; DNA: TGTGCCAGCAGTGGGGTCCTTGGCGACGAGCAGTACTTC
size: many; V: TRBV28; D: NA; J: TRBJ1-1; CDR3: CASSGAGATEAFF; DNA: TGTGCCAGCAGTGGGGCAGGGGCCACTGAAGCTTTCTTT
size: many; V: TRBV6-1; D: TRBD2; J: TRBJ2-3; CDR3: CASSELAGVSSDTQYF; DNA: TGTGCCAGCAGTGAACTAGCGGGAGTATCATCAGATACGCAGTATTTT
size: many; V: TRBV2; D: NA; J: TRBJ2-3; CDR3: CASIHRASTDTQYF; DNA: TGTGCCAGCATCCACAGAGCTAGCACAGATACGCAGTATTTT
size: many; V: TRBV7-2; D: NA; J: TRBJ2-4; CDR3: CASSSLAKNIQYF; DNA: TGTGCCAGCAGCTCACTAGCCAAAAACATTCAGTACTTC
size: NA; V: TRBV19; D: NA; J: TRBJ2-5; CDR3: CASSTVARETQYF; DNA: TGTGCCAGTAGTACAGTCGCGAGAGAGACCCAGTACTTC
size: many; V: TRBV11-2; D: TRBD1; J: TRBJ2-7; CDR3: CASSFTDRGREQYF; DNA: TGTGCCAGCAGCTTTACGGACAGGGGGCGCGAGCAGTACTTC
size: few; V: TRBV12-3/TRBV12-4; D: NA; J: TRBJ2-6; CDR3: CASIQGGANVLTF; DNA: TGTGCCAGCATACAGGGAGGGGCCAACGTCCTGACTTTC
size: many; V: TRBV18; D: NA; J: TRBJ2-3; CDR3: CASSPLTGLADTQYF; DNA: TGTGCCAGCTCACCACTGACAGGTTTGGCAGATACGCAGTATTTT
size: many; V: TRBV11-2; D: NA; J: TRBJ2-3; CDR3: CASRGWRERGTAQYF; DNA: TGTGCCAGCAGGGGGTGGCGGGAGAGGGGGACCGCGCAGTATTTT
size: many; V: TRBV6-1; D: NA; J: TRBJ2-7; CDR3: CASSLGWDPSSYEQYF; DNA: TGTGCCAGCAGTTTAGGGTGGGATCCTTCCAGCTACGAGCAGTACTTC
size: NA; V: TRBV29-1; D: NA; J: TRBJ2-2; CDR3: CSVYRENTGELFF; DNA: TGCAGCGTTTACAGGGAAAACACCGGGGAGCTGTTTTTT
size: once; V: TRBV7-9; D: TRBD2; J: TRBJ2-7; CDR3: CAGSLSLAGDEQYF; DNA: TGTGCCGGCAGCTTATCACTAGCGGGAGACGAGCAGTACTTC
size: many; V: TRBV4-1; D: NA; J: TRBJ2-6; CDR3: CASSQPVSGANVLTF; DNA: TGCGCCAGCAGCCAACCTGTTTCTGGGGCCAACGTCCTGACTTTC
size: few; V: TRBV5-6; D: NA; J: TRBJ1-6; CDR3: CASSLGGPKESPLHF; DNA: TGTGCCAGCAGCTTGGGCGGTCCCAAGGAATCACCCCTCCACTTT
size: many; V: TRBV27; D: NA; J: TRBJ2-3; CDR3: CASSFALQGGQYF; DNA: TGTGCCAGCAGTTTCGCACTGCAAGGGGGGCAGTATTTT
size: NA; V: TRBV20-1; D: NA; J: TRBJ2-2; CDR3: CSARDIRSSTGELFF; DNA: TGCAGTGCTAGAGATATAAGGTCGAGCACCGGGGAGCTGTTTTTT
size: NA; V: TRBV15; D: TRBD1; J: TRBJ1-6; CDR3: CATSSEQGSPLHF; DNA: TGTGCCACCAGCAGTGAACAGGGGTCACCCCTCCACTTT
size: NA; V: TRBV2; D: TRBD2; J: TRBJ2-1; CDR3: CASRVAGTSYNEQFF; DNA: TGTGCCAGCAGGGTAGCGGGAACCTCCTACAATGAGCAGTTCTTC
size: few; V: TRBV6-5; D: NA; J: TRBJ1-1; CDR3: CASSYSRTHGTEAFF; DNA: TGTGCCAGCAGTTACTCCAGGACTCACGGCACTGAAGCTTTCTTT
size: few; V: TRBV7-8; D: NA; J: TRBJ2-7; CDR3: CASGSYYEQYF; DNA: TGTGCCAGCGGCTCTTACTACGAGCAGTACTTC
size: many; V: TRBV18; D: NA; J: TRBJ2-1; CDR3: CASSPDQSYNEQFF; DNA: TGTGCCAGCTCACCAGACCAGTCGTACAATGAGCAGTTCTTC
size: NA; V: TRBV5-1; D: NA; J: TRBJ2-5; CDR3: CASSLQWVPEETQYF; DNA: TGCGCCAGCAGCTTGCAATGGGTACCGGAGGAGACCCAGTACTTC